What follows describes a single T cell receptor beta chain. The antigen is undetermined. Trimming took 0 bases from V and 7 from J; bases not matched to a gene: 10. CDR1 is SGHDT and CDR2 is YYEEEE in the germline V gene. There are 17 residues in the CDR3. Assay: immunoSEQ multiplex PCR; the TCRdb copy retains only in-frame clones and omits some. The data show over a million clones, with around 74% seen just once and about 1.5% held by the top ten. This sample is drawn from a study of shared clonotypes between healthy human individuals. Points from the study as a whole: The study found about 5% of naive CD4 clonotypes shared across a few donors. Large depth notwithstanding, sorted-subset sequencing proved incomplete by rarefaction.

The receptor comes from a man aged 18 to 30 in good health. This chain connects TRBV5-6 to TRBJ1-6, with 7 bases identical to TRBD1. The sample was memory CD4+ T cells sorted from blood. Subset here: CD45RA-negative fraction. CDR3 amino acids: CASSLEGGQMKNSPLHF. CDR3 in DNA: TGTGCCAGCAGCTTGGAGGGGGGACAGATGAAGAATTCACCCCTCCACTTT.